This TCR beta chain was captured by sequencing in a study of cytomegalovirus exposure and HLA in healthy donors. Points on this clone: Its antigen is not identified.

Vbeta (60) and Jbeta (13) primers were used in the PCR. The method was immunoSEQ multiplex PCR; TCRdb's version includes in-frame clones alone and lacks a portion of them. Among about 130,000 clones listed, around 77% were seen once. Overall study results and limits: Among immune exposure information, only CMV serostatus was available. The study flagged approximately 180 TCR beta chains as cytomegalovirus-associated.

The CDR3 covers 14 residues. Germline lookup yields CDR1 LNHDA and CDR2 SQIVND (reference sequence). Trimming removed 5 bases at V and 1 base at J, with 11 bases between. This sequence originates from a man over 45 in good health and CMV-seronegative. The chain couples TRBV19 to TRBJ2-5, with D perhaps matching TRBD1 (5 bases). Sequenced sample: PBMCs. CDR3 bases: TGTGCCAGTAGTCCAGCAGGGCTCCAAGAGACCCAGTACTTC. This codes for CASSPAGLQETQYF. Full variable domain (rest looked up from reference TRBV19 and TRBJ2-5): DGGITQSPKYLFRKEGQNVTLSCEQNLNHDAMYWYRQDPGQGLRLIYYSQIVNDFQKGDIAEGYSVSREKKESFPLTVTSAQKNPTAFYLCASSPAGLQETQYFGPGTRLLVL.